This T cell receptor beta chain stems from a study of cytomegalovirus exposure and HLA in healthy donors. Whole-study results and caveats: Accounts indicate the classifier identified cytomegalovirus status with strong specificity and sensitivity. Prior analysis indicated that the majority of TCR beta V segments exhibited productivity approximately 87% or approximately 30% of the time. It was likely that a cluster of highly shared sequence variants was a sequencing artifact. The study recorded about 150 TCR beta chains that were cytomegalovirus-associated.

Trimming at V came to 4 bases and at J to 5 bases, leaving 6 bases not matched to a gene. Germline V gives CDR1 SGHTS, CDR2 YDEGEE. The CDR3 is 14 amino acids. For this clone: The target antigen is unknown.

The primer mix had 60 Vbeta and 13 Jbeta primers. Here immunoSEQ multiplex PCR was the method, and the copy in TCRdb shows in-frame clones only, minus some. This table has 100,000 to 150,000 clones, approximately 74% appearing once. Sequencing input: PBMCs. The chain employs TRBV5-8 and TRBJ2-5; TRBD1 matches 9 bases. This clonotype was obtained from a man in his forties in good health and CMV-seropositive. The CDR3 coding sequence is TGTGCCAGCAGCAGGGGACAGGGTGGGGAGACCCAGTACTTC. This codes for CASSRGQGGETQYF.